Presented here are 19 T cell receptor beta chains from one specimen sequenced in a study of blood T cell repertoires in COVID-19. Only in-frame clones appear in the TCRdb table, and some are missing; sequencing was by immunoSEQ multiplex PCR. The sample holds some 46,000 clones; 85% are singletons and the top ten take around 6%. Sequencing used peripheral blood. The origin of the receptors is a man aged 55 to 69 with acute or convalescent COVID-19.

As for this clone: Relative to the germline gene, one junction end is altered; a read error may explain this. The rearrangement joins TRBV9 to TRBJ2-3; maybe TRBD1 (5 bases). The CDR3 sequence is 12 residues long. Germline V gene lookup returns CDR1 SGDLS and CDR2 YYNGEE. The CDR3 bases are TGTGCCAGCAGCGTAGATTGGGGCAGAAAACCCTTT. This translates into CASSVDWGRKPF.

In nucleotides, the CDR3 is TGTGCCAGCAGCCCCGGGACAGGCGCCTCGATTTCTAATGAAAAACTGTTTTTT. It is translated as CASSPGTGASISNEKLFF. V usage is TRBV7-9 and J usage is TRBJ1-4; TRBD1 matches at 8 bases. Germline V gene lookup returns CDR1 SEHNR and CDR2 FQNEAQ (reference sequence). There are 18 residues in the CDR3. V trimming: 5 bases; J trimming: 3 bases; junction bases outside the gene matches: 14.

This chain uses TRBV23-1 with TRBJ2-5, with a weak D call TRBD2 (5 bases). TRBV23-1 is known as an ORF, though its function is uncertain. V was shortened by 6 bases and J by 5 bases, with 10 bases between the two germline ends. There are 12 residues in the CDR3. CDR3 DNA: TGCGCCAGCAGGGTAGGGAGCGAGACCCAGTACTTC. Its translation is CASRVGSETQYF.

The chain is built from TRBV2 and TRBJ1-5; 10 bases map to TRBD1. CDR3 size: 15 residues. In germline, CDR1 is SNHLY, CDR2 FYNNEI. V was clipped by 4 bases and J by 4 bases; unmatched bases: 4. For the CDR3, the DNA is TGTGCCAGCAGTGCTAGGACAGGGGGTAATCAGCCCCAGCATTTT. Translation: CASSARTGGNQPQHF. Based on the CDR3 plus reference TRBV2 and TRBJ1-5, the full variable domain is EPEVTQTPSHQVTQMGQEVILRCVPISNHLYFYWYRQILGQKVEFLVSFYNNEISEKSEIFDDQFSVERPDGSNFTLKIRSTKLEDSAMYFCASSARTGGNQPQHFGDGTRLSIL.

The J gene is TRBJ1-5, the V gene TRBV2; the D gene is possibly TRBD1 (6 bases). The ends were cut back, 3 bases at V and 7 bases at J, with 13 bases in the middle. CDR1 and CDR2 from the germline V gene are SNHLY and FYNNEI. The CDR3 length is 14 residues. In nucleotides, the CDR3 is TGTGCCAGCAGTGAGGGGGCGAACGGGCAGCCCCAGCATTTT. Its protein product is CASSEGANGQPQHF.

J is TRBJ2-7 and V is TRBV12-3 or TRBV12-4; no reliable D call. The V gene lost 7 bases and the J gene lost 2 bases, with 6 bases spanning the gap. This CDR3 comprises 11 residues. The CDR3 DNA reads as TGTGCCAGCACCTTCCCCTACGAGCAGTACTTC. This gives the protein CASTFPYEQYF.

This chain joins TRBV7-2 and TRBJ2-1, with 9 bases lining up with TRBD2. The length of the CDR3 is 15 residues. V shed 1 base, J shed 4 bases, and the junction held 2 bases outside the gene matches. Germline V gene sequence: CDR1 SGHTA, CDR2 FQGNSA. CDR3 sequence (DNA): TGTGCCAGCAGCTTAGGGGCGGGAGGGTACAATGAGCAGTTCTTC. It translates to CASSLGAGGYNEQFF.

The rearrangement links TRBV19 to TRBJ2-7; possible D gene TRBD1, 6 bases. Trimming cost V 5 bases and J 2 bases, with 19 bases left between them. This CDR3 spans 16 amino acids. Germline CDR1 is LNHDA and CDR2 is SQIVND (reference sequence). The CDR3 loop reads CASSSQGGPSPYEQYF. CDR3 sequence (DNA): TGTGCCAGTAGTTCCCAAGGGGGACCCTCACCCTACGAGCAGTACTTC. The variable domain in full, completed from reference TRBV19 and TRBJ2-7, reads DGGITQSPKYLFRKEGQNVTLSCEQNLNHDAMYWYRQDPGQGLRLIYYSQIVNDFQKGDIAEGYSVSREKKESFPLTVTSAQKNPTAFYLCASSSQGGPSPYEQYFGPGTRLTVT.

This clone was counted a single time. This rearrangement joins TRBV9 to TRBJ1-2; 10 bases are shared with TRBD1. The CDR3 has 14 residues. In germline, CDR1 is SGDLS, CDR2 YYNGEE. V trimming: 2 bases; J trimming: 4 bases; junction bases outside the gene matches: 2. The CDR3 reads CASSVGQGSYGYTF. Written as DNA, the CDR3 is TGTGCCAGCAGCGTGGGACAGGGGAGCTATGGCTACACCTTC.

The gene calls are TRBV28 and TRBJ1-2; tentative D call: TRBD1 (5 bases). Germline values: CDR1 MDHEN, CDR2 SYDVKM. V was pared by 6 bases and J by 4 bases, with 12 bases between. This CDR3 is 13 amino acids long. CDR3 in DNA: TGTGCCAGCAGCCCAGGGCCCCGCTATGGCTACACCTTC. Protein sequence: CASSPGPRYGYTF.

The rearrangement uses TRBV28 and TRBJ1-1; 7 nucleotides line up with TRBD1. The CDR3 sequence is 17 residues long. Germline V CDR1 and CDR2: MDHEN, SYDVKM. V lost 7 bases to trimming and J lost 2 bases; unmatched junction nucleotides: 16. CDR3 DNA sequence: TGTGCCAGCAATCGTCGACAGGGAACGCATTATAACACTGAAGCTTTCTTT. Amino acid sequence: CASNRRQGTHYNTEAFF.

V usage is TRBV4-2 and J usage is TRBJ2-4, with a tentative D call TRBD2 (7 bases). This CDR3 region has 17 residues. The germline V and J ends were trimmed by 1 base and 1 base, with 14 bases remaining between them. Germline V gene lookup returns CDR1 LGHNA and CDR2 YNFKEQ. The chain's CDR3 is CASSQGGGAAAKNIQYF. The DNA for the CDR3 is TGTGCCAGCAGCCAAGGAGGGGGGGCGGCTGCCAAAAACATTCAGTACTTC.

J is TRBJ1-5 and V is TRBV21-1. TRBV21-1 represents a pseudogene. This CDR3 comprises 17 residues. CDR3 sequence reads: CASSNVRGRELHQPQHF. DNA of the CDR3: TGTGCCAGCAGCAATGTTAGGGGGAGGGAATTGCATCAGCCCCAGCATTTT.

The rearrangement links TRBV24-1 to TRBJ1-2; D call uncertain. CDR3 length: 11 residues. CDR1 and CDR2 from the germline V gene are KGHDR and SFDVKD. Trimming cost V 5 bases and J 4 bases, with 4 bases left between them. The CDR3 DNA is TGTGCCACCAGTGGAGCCTATGGCTACACCTTC. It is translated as CATSGAYGYTF.

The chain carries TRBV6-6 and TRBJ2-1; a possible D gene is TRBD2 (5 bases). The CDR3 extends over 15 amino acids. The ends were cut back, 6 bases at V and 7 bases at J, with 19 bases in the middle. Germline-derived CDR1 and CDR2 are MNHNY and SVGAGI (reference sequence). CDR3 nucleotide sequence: TGTGCCAGCAGCAGGACTGGACCGGATGGAAATGAGCAGTTCTTC. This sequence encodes CASSRTGPDGNEQFF.

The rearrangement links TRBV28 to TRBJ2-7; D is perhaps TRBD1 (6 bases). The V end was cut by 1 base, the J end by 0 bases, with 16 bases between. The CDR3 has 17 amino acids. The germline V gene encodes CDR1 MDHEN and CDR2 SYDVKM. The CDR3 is CASSLFSGARRSYEQYF. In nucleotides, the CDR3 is TGTGCCAGCAGTTTATTCTCAGGGGCGAGGCGCTCCTACGAGCAGTACTTC.

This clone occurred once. DNA of the CDR3: TGTGCCAGCAGTTTTTTGTTCGGACAACCTGGACAGGGCTGGACCTACGAGCAGTACTTC. Translating it yields CASSFLFGQPGQGWTYEQYF. This chain uses TRBV28 with TRBJ2-7, with 8 bases matching TRBD1. This CDR3 is 20 amino acids long. V lost 3 bases to trimming and J lost 2 bases; unmatched junction nucleotides: 21. Germline-derived CDR1 and CDR2 are MDHEN and SYDVKM.

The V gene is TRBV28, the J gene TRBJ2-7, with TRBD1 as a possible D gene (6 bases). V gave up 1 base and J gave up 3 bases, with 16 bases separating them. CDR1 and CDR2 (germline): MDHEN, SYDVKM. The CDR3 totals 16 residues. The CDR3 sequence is CASSLLTQQGLYEQYF. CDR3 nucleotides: TGTGCCAGCAGTTTATTGACTCAACAGGGCCTCTACGAGCAGTACTTC.

The DNA of the CDR3 is TGCGCCAGCAGCGCAACACAGGGTGCCCTGAACGTCCTGACTTTC. Translation gives CASSATQGALNVLTF. The chain employs TRBV5-1 and TRBJ2-6; the D gene is possibly TRBD1 (6 bases). This CDR3 is built from 15 residues. Germline CDR1 is SGHRS and CDR2 is YFSETQ. Trimming pared 4 bases from V and 10 bases from J, leaving 18 bases between.